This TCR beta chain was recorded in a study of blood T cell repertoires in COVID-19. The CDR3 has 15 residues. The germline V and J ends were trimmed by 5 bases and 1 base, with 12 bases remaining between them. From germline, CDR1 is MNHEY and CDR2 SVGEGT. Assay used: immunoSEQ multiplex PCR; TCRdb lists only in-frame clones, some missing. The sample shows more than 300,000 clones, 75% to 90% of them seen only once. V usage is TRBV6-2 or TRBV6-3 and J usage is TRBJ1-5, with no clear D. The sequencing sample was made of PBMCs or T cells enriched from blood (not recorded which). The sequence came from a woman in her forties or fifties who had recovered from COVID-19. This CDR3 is CASSQEGLSNQPQHF. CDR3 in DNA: TGTGCCAGCAGTCAGGAAGGACTGAGCAATCAGCCCCAGCATTTT.